This TCR beta chain was identified in a study of human T cells and chemical hapten exposure (dated by TCRdb to the early 2020s). About the study as a whole: Libraries were combined into a pool for sequencing, and differences in TCR yield between samples came mainly from small differences in library volumes within the pool. In alopecia patients, the study followed how the peripheral blood TCR repertoire changed in vivo over primary and secondary sensitization to diphenylcyclopropenone (DPC), a hapten. Both TCR alpha and TCR beta chains were sequenced from each blood RNA sample.

Unfractionated whole blood was collected in Tempus Blood RNA tubes, and total RNA was extracted from that blood. Five or six healthy volunteers served as TCR sequencing controls and were bled at day 0, 2 weeks and 6 weeks. In its sample, this clonotype was seen many times. No antigen is known for it. Per-base quality was not reported, and no clone a single base away is much larger than it. Study-wide findings and limitations: DPC sensitization did not change the number of TCRs with a frequency above 1 in 1000, and there was no evidence of changes in global repertoire structure. Repeated subsampling changed both the strength of the expansion versus patch-test correlation and the threshold at which that correlation became significant.

The protocol used for the library was 5' RACE. Sequencing was carried out with an Illumina MiSeq. During library preparation, unique molecular identifiers were attached to individual cDNA molecules so that TCRs could be counted quantitatively and reproducibly. Under the source paper's analysis protocol: The median number of TCRs per sample was around 96,000, ranging from roughly 20,000 to 690,600. The Decombinator software suite was used to annotate V, J and CDR3 in the TCR reads. Every sample was subsampled to the same number of TCRs (28,000) for the PS versus PT1 abundance plots. TCRs were defined as expanded if absent before sensitization and observed at least eight times at the 2-week time point. Using fastp trimming at Q25 and MiXCR clonotype assembly, TCRdb reanalyzed the public sequencing data and kept in-frame beta chains. Under each unique CDR3 protein, matching rows form one entry showing the most common genes and DNA. The authors' filters were not applied to this entry. This sample is represented by tens of thousands of distinct CDR3 sequences; roughly 15% of them were singletons. The ten largest clones take up around 6.8% of the sample.

The germline V gene (reference sequence) gives CDR1 as GTSNPN and CDR2 as SVGIG. The V end gives up 1 base and the J end 3 bases, leaving 9 bases in the junction not matched to a gene. There are 17 amino acids in the CDR3, from cysteine to phenylalanine inclusive. Only the CDR3 portion is preserved as DNA: 51 bases, with reading frame beginning at the first base. The V and J segments used are TRBV30 and TRBJ1-6; the central 7 bases match TRBD1. This clonotype was sampled from a female donor in good health. The nucleotides are TGTGCCTGGAGTGGACAGACAGGGCTTGACTATAATTCACCCCTCCACTTT. Protein translation: CAWSGQTGLDYNSPLHF.